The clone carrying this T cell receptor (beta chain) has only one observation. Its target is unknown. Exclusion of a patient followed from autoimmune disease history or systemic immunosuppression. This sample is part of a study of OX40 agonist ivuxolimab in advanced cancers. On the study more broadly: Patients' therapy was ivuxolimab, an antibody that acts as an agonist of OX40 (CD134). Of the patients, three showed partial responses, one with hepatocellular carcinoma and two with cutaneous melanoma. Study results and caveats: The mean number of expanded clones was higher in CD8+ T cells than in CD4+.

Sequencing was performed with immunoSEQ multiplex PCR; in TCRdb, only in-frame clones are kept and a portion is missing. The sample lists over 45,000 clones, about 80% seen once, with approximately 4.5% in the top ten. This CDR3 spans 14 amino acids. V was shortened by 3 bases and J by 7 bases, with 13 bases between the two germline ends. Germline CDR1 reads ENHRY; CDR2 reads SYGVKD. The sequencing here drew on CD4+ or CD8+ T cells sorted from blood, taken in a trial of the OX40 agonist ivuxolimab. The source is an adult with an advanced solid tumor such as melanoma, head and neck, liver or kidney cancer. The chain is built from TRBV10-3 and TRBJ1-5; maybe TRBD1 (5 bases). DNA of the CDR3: TGTGCCATCAGTGAAGACGGGGGGAACCAGCCCCAGCATTTT. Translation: CAISEDGGNQPQHF.